This entry lists 8 T cell receptor beta chains sequenced from one sample in a study of cytomegalovirus exposure and HLA in healthy donors. PCR employed 60 Vbeta and 13 Jbeta primers. The data were produced by immunoSEQ multiplex PCR, yet TCRdb's version contains in-frame clones alone and is incomplete. The top ten clones hold about 6% of a sample with about 160,000 clones, roughly 88% of them seen once. The sequenced sample was PBMCs. Receptor source: a man in his fifties or sixties in good health and CMV-seropositive.

The chain links TRBV6-1 to TRBJ1-2; a weak D match, TRBD1 (6 bases). The germline CDR1 and CDR2 sequences are MNHNS and SASEGT. The V and J ends lost 1 base and 0 bases respectively, with 9 bases between them. This CDR3 is built from 15 residues. CDR3 sequence (DNA): TGTGCCAGCAGTGAAGAGACAGGTACTAACTATGGCTACACCTTC. This encodes CASSEETGTNYGYTF.

The chain couples TRBV5-5 to TRBJ2-1; D is undetermined. The germline V gene encodes CDR1 SGHKS and CDR2 YYEKEE (reference sequence). This CDR3 contains 15 residues. V lost 4 bases, J lost 0 bases, and 11 bases lay in between. In nucleotides, the CDR3 is TGTGCCAGCAGCCCCGAGCCGAGCTCCTACAATGAGCAGTTCTTC. It encodes CASSPEPSSYNEQFF. The whole variable domain, filled in from reference TRBV5-5 and TRBJ2-1, reads DAGVTQSPTHLIKTRGQQVTLRCSPISGHKSVSWYQQVLGQGPQFIFQYYEKEERGRGNFPDRFSARQFPNYSSELNVNALLLGDSALYLCASSPEPSSYNEQFFGPGTRLTVL.

This chain connects TRBV7-2 to TRBJ2-3; 9 bases are shared with TRBD2. This CDR3 region has 16 residues. Losses at the gene ends were 1 base for V and 2 bases for J; bases not matched to a gene: 4. Germline V gene lookup returns CDR1 SGHTA and CDR2 FQGNSA. The DNA for the CDR3 is TGTGCCAGCAGCTTAGAGGGCGGGGGGGCCACAGATACGCAGTATTTT. Protein sequence: CASSLEGGGATDTQYF.

CDR3 amino acids: CASSLAGQGEGYTF. The CDR3 nucleotides are TGTGCCAGCAGTTTGGCGGGACAGGGCGAGGGCTACACCTTC. The rearrangement links TRBV27 to TRBJ1-2, with 9 bases aligning to TRBD1. This CDR3 is built from 14 residues. With V trimmed by 3 bases and J by 8 bases, 7 bases remained unmatched. CDR1 and CDR2 from the germline V gene are MNHEY and SMNVEV (reference sequence).

The count of this clone is one. V and J are TRBV5-1 and TRBJ1-5; 7 nucleotides line up with TRBD1. CDR1 is SGHRS and CDR2 is YFSETQ in the germline V gene. The CDR3 is made up of 17 amino acids. V trimming: 0 bases; J trimming: 4 bases; junction bases outside the gene matches: 10. The chain's CDR3 is CASSLDPITGENQPQHF. The CDR3 DNA is TGCGCCAGCAGCTTGGATCCGATAACAGGGGAAAATCAGCCCCAGCATTTT.

V usage is TRBV13 and J usage is TRBJ2-3, with 12 bases lining up with TRBD2. V was clipped by 5 bases and J by 4 bases; unmatched bases: 4. CDR3 length equals 15 residues. Germline V lookup: CDR1 PRHDT, CDR2 FYEKMQ (reference sequence). CDR3 sequence reads: CASSPRLAGADTQYF. CDR3 sequence (DNA): TGTGCCAGCAGCCCCAGACTAGCGGGAGCAGATACGCAGTATTTT.

This chain connects TRBV5-5 to TRBJ1-3, with D unclear. The CDR3 spans 17 residues. Trimming pared 0 bases from V and 0 bases from J, leaving 13 bases between. The germline V gene encodes CDR1 SGHKS and CDR2 YYEKEE (reference sequence). The CDR3 sequence: CASSLGGRMSSGNTIYF. In DNA, the CDR3 is TGTGCCAGCAGCTTGGGTGGCAGGATGAGCTCTGGAAACACCATATATTTT. The full variable domain, with the rest looked up from reference TRBV5-5 and TRBJ1-3, is DAGVTQSPTHLIKTRGQQVTLRCSPISGHKSVSWYQQVLGQGPQFIFQYYEKEERGRGNFPDRFSARQFPNYSSELNVNALLLGDSALYLCASSLGGRMSSGNTIYFGEGSWLTVV.

The chain recombines TRBV29-1 with TRBJ2-5; the match to TRBD1 covers 11 bases. Germline CDR1 is SQVTM and CDR2 is ANQGSEA. The CDR3 covers 15 residues. Trimming cost V 2 bases and J 7 bases; bases outside gene matches: 9. This CDR3 is CSVESRGQGGWTQYF. CDR3 nucleotide sequence: TGCAGCGTTGAATCGAGGGGACAGGGGGGTTGGACCCAGTACTTC. The full variable domain, with the rest looked up from reference TRBV29-1 and TRBJ2-5, is SAVISQKPSRDICQRGTSLTIQCQVDSQVTMMFWYRQQPGQSLTLIATANQGSEATYESGFVIDKFPISRPNLTFSTLTVSNMSPEDSSIYLCSVESRGQGGWTQYFGPGTRLLVL.